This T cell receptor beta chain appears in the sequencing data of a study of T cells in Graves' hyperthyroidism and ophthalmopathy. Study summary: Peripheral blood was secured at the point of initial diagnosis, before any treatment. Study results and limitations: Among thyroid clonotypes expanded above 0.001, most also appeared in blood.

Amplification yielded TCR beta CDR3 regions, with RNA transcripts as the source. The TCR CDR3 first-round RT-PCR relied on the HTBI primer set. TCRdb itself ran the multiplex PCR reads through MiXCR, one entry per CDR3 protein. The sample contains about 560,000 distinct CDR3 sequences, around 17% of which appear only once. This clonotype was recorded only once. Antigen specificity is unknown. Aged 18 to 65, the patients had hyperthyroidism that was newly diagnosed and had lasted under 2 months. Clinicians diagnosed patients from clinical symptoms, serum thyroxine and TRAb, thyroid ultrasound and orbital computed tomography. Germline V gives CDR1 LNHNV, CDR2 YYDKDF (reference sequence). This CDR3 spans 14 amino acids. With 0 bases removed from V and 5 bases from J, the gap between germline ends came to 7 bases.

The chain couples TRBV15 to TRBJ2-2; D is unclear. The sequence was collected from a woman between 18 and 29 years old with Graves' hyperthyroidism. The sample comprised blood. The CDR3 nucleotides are TGTGCCACCAGCAGAGATTTCGGTACCGGGGAGCTGTTTTTT. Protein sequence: CATSRDFGTGELFF.